This record concerns one T cell receptor (beta chain) sequence. This specimen belongs to a study of blood T cell repertoires in COVID-19. Sequencing was performed with immunoSEQ multiplex PCR; in TCRdb, only in-frame clones are kept and a portion is missing. The sample records approximately 210,000 clones, approximately 83% being singletons. Germline-derived CDR1 and CDR2 are ENHRY and SYGVKD. The length of the CDR3 is 13 residues. After removal of 6 bases from V and 3 bases from J, the junction contained 5 bases not matched to a gene. The chain links TRBV10-3 to TRBJ2-7; 7 positions match TRBD1. This TCR was sampled from a woman in her thirties or forties with active or convalescent COVID-19. Sequencing was performed on peripheral blood. The CDR3 nucleotides are TGTGCCATCAGCTCGGACAGGTTCTACGAGCAGTACTTC. As protein: CAISSDRFYEQYF.